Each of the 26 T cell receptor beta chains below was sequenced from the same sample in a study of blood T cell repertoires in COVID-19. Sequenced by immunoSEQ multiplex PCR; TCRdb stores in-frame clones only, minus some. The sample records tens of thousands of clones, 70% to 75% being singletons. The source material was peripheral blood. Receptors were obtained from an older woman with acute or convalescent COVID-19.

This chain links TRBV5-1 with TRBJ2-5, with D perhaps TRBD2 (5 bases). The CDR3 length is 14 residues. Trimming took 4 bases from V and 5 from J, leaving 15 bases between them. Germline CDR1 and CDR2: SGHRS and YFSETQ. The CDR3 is CASSRELGAETQYF. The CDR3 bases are TGCGCCAGCAGCCGAGAACTGGGAGCGGAGACCCAGTACTTC.

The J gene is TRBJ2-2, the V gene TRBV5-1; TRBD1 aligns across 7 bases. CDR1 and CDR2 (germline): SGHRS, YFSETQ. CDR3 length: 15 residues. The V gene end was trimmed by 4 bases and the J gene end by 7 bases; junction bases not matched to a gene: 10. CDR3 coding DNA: TGCGCCAGCAGCCCTGACAGGGCGGCTATCGGGGAGCTGTTTTTT. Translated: CASSPDRAAIGELFF.

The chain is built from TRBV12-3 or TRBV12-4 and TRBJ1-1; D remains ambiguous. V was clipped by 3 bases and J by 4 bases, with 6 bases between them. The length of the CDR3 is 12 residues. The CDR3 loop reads CASSFPSTEAFF. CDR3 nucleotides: TGTGCCAGCAGTTTTCCCAGCACTGAAGCTTTCTTT.

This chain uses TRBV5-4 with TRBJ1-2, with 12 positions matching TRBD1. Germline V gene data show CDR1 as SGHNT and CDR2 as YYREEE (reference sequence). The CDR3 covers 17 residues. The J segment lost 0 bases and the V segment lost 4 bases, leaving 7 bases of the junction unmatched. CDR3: CASSMGQGAGANYGYTF. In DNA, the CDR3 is TGTGCCAGCAGCATGGGACAGGGGGCCGGAGCTAACTATGGCTACACCTTC.

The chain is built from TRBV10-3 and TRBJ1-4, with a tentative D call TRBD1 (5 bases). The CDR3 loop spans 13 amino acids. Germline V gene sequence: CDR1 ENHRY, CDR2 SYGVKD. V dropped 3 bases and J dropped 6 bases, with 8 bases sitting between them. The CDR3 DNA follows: TGTGCCATCAGTGAAGAAGGGGATGAAAAACTGTTTTTT. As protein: CAISEEGDEKLFF.

The CDR3 nucleotides are TGCGCCAGCAGTGAGTCGACTCGAGTGAACACTGAAGCTTTCTTT. Its translation is CASSESTRVNTEAFF. The chain is built from TRBV10-1 and TRBJ1-1; no clear D. Trimming took off 0 bases at V and 0 bases at J, with 8 bases between the two ends. From germline, CDR1 is WNHNN and CDR2 SYGVQD (reference sequence). The CDR3 extends over 15 amino acids.

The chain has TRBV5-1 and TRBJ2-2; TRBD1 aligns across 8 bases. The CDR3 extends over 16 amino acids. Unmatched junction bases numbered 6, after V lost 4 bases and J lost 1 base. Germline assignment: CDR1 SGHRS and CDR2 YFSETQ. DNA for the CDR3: TGCGCCAGCAGCCCCACTACAGGGGGGAACACCGGGGAGCTGTTTTTT. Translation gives CASSPTTGGNTGELFF.

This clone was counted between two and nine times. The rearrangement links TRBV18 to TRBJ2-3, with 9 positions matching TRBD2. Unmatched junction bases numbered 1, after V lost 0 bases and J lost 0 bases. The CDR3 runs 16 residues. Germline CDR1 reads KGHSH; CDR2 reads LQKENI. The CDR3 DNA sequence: TGTGCCAGCTCACCACCTAGCGGGGGAAGCACAGATACGCAGTATTTT. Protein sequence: CASSPPSGGSTDTQYF.

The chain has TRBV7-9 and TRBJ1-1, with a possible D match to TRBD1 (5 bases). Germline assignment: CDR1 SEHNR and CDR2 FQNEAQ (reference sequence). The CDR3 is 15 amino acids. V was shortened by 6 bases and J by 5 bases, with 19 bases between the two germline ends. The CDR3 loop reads CASSPEGRVKTEAFF. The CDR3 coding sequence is TGTGCCAGCAGTCCGGAGGGCAGGGTCAAGACTGAAGCTTTCTTT.

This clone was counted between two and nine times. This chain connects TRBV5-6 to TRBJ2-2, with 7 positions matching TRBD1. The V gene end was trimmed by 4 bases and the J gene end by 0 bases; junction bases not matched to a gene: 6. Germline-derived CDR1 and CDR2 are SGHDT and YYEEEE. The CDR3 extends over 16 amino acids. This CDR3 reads CASSRGQLSNTGELFF. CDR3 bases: TGTGCCAGCAGCCGGGGACAGCTTTCGAACACCGGGGAGCTGTTTTTT. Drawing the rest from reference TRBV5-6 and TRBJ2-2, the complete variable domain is DAGVTQSPTHLIKTRGQQVTLRCSPKSGHDTVSWYQQALGQGPQFIFQYYEEEERQRGNFPDRFSGHQFPNYSSELNVNALLLGDSALYLCASSRGQLSNTGELFFGEGSRLTVL.

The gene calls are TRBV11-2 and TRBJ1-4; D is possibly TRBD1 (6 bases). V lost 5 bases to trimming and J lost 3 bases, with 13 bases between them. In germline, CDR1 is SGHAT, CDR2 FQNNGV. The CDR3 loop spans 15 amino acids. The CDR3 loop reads CASSPGGGSNEKLFF. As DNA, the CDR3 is TGTGCCAGCAGCCCGGGAGGGGGTTCTAATGAAAAACTGTTTTTT.

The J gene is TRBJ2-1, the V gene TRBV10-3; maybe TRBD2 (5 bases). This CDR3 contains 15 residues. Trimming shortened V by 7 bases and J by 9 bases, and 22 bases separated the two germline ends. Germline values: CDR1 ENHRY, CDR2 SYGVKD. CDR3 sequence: CAIKASTLGMGEQFF. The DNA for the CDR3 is TGTGCCATCAAGGCTAGCACCCTAGGGATGGGTGAGCAGTTCTTC.

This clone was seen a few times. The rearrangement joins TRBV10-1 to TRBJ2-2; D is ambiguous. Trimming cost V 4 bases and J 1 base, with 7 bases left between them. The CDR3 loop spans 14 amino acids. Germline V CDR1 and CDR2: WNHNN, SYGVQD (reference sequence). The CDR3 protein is CASSVSRNTGELFF. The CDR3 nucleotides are TGCGCCAGCAGTGTGTCCCGGAACACCGGGGAGCTGTTTTTT.

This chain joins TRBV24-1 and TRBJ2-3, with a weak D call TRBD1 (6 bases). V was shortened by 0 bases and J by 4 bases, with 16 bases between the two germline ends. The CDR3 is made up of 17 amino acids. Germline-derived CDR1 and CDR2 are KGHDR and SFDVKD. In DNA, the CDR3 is TGTGCCACCAGTGATTTGCGCGTTCCGGACAGTGCAGATACGCAGTATTTT. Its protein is CATSDLRVPDSADTQYF.

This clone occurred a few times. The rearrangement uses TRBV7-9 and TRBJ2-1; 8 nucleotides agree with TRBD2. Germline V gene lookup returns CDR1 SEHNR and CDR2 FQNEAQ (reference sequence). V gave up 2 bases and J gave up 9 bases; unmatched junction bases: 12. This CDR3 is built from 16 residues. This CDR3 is CASSLSGTRALGEQFF. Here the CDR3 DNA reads TGTGCCAGCAGCTTATCCGGGACTAGGGCCTTAGGTGAGCAGTTCTTC.

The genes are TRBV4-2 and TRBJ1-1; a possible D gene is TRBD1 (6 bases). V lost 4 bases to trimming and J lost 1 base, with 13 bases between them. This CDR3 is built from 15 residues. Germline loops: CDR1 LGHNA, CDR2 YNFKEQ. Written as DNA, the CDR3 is TGTGCCAGCAGCCGCGACCCGACAGGGAACACTGAAGCTTTCTTT. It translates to CASSRDPTGNTEAFF.

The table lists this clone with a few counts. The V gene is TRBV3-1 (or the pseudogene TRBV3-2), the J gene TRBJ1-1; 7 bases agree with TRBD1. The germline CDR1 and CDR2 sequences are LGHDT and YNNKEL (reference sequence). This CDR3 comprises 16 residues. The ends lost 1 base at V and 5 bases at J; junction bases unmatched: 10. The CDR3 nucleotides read TGTGCCAGCAGCCAAGTGATAGACAGGGCTGGGACTGAAGCTTTCTTT. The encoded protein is CASSQVIDRAGTEAFF.

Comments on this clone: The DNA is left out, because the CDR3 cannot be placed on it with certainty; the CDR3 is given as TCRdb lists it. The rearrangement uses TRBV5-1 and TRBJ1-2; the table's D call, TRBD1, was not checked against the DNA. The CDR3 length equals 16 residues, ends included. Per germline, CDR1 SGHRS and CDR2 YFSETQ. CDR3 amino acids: CASSFGEGQGAYGYTF.

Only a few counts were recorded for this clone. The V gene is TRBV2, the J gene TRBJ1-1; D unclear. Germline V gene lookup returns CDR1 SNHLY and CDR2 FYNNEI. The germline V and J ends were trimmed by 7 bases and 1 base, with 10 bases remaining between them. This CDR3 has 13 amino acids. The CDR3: CASTPLENTEAFF. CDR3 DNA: TGTGCCAGCACCCCCCTAGAGAACACTGAAGCTTTCTTT.

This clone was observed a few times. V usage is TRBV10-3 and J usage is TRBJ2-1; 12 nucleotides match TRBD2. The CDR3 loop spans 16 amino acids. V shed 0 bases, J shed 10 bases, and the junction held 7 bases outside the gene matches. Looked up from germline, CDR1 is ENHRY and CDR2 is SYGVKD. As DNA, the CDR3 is TGTGCCATCAGTGAGTCGGTTCTAGCGGGGGGGCGGGAGCAGTTCTTC. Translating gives CAISESVLAGGREQFF.

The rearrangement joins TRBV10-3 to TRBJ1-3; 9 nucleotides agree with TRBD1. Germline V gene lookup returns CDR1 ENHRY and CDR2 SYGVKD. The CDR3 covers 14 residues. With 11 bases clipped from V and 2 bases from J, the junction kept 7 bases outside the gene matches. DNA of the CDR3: TGTGCCTCACTAGGACAGGGGCCTGGAAACACCATATATTTT. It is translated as CASLGQGPGNTIYF.

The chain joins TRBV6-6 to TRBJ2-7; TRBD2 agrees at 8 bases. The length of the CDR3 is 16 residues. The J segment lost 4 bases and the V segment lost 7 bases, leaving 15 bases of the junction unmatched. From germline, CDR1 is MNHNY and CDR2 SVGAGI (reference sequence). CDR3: CASTYKSGGEGYEQYF. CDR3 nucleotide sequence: TGTGCCAGCACCTACAAATCGGGGGGGGAAGGGTACGAGCAGTACTTC.

In DNA, the CDR3 is TGCGCCAGCAGTGATCGGGGGGGGAACACTGAAGCTTTCTTT. Translating it yields CASSDRGGNTEAFF. The rearrangement uses TRBV10-2 and TRBJ1-1; a weak D match, TRBD1 (5 bases). Germline loops: CDR1 WSHSY, CDR2 SAAADI. The CDR3 loop spans 14 amino acids. V lost 3 bases, J lost 1 base, and 9 bases lay in between.

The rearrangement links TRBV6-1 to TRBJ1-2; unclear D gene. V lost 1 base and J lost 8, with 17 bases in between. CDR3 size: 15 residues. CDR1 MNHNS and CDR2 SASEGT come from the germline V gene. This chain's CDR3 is CASSEGGVGSHGYTF. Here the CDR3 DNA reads TGTGCCAGCAGTGAAGGCGGGGTGGGTTCTCACGGCTACACCTTC.

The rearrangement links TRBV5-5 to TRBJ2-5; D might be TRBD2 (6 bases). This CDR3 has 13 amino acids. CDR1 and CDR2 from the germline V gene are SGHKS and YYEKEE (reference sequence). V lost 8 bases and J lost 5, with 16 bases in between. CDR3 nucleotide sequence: TGTGCCAGTAATCCGGGAGACCGTGAGACCCAGTACTTC. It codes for CASNPGDRETQYF.

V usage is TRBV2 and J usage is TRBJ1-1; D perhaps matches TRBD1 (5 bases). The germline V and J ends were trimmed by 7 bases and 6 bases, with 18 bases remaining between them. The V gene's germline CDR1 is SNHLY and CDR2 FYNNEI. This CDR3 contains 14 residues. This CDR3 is CASTTTGQGPEAFF. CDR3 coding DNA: TGTGCCAGCACCACGACCGGCCAGGGCCCTGAAGCTTTCTTT.